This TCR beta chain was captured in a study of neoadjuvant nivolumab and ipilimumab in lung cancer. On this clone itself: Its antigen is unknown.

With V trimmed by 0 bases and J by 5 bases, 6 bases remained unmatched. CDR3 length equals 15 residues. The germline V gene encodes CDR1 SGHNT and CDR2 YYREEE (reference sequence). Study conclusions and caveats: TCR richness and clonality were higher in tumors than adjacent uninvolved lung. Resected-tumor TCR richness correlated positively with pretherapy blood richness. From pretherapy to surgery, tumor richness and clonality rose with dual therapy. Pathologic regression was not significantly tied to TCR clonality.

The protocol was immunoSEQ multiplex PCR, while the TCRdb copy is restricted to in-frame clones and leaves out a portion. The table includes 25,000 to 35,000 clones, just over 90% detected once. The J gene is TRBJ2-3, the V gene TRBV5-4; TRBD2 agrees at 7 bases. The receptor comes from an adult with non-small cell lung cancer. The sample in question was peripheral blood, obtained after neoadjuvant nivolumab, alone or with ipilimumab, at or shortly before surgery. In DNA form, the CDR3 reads TGTGCCAGCAGCTTGGGGTCCAGCGGGGTAGATACGCAGTATTTT. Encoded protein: CASSLGSSGVDTQYF.